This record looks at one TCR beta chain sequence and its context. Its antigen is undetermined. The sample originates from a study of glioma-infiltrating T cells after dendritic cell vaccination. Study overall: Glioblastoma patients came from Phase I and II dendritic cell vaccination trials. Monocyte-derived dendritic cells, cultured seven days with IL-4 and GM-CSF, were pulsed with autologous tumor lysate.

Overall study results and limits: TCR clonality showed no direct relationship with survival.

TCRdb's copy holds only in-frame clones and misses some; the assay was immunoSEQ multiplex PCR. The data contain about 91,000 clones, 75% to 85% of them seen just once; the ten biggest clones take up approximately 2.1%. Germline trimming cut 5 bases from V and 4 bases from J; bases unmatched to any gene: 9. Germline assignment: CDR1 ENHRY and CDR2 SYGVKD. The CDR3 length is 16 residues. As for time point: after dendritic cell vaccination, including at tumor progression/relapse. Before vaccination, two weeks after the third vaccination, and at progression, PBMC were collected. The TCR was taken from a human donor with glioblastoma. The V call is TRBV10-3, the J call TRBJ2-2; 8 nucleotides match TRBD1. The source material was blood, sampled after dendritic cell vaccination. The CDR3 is CAISPGGAASTGELFF. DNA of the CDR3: TGTGCCATCAGTCCAGGGGGCGCGGCGAGCACCGGGGAGCTGTTTTTT.